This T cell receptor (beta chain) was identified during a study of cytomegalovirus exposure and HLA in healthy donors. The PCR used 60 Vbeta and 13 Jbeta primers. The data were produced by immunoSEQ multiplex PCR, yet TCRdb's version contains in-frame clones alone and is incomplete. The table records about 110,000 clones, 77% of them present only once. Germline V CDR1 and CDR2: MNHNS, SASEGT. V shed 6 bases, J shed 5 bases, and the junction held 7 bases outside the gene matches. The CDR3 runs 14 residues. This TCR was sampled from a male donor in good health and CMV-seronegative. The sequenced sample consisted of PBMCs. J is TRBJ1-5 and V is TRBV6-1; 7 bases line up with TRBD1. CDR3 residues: CASREGQRDQPQHF. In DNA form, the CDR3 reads TGTGCCAGCAGGGAGGGACAGAGAGATCAGCCCCAGCATTTT.